The T cell receptor beta chain described here comes from a study of T-cell memory formation after mild COVID-19. Study-wide findings and caveats: The study found balanced CD4/CD8 in clones contracting day 15 to 85 and a CD4+ lean in later expanders. In pre-infection memory, a portion of responding clones appeared, which suggested that cross-reactive memory joined.

This clonotype was seen only a few times. As yet, its antigen is unknown. Each CDR3 protein gets one entry after TCRdb re-called the 5' RACE reads with MiXCR. The sample has fewer than 500,000 distinct CDR3 sequences, 20% to 30% seen once. Trimming removed 6 bases from V and 3 bases from J, with 11 bases in between. This CDR3 has 13 amino acids. In germline, CDR1 is MNHEY, CDR2 SVGAGI. The clonotype was recovered from an adult woman who had mild COVID-19 (a few samples of this study predate the infection). Cell type and time point are not known. Sequencing input: PBMCs or a T cell subset sorted from them (not recorded which). The chain has TRBV6-5 and TRBJ1-1; the D gene is possibly TRBD1 (5 bases). CDR3 DNA: TGTGCCAGCAGGTGGACACTTGACACTGAAGCTTTCTTT. It specifies CASRWTLDTEAFF.